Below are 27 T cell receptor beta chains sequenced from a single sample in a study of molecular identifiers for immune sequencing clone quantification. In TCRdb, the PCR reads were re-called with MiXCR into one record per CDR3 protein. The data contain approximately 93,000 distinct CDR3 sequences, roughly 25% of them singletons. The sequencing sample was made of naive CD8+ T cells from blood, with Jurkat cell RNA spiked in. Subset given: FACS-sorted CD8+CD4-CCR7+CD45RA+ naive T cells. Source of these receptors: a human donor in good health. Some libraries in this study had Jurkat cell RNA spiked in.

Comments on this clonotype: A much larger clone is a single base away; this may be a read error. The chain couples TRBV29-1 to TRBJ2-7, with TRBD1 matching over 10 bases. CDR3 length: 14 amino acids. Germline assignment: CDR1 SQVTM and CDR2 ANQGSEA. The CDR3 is CSVESGTGDYELYF. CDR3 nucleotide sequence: TGCAGCGTTGAGTCAGGGACAGGGGACTACGAGCTGTACTTC.

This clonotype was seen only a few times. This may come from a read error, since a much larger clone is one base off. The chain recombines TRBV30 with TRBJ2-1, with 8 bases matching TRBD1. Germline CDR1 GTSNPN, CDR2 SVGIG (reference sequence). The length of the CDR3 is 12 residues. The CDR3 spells CAWSLTGVEQSF. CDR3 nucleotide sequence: TGTGCCTGGAGCCTGACAGGGGTTGAGCAGTCCTTC.

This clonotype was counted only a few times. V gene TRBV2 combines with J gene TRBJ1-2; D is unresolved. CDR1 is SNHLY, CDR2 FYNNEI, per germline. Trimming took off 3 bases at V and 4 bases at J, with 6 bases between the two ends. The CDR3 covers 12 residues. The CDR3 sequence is CASSDAGYGYTF. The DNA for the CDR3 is TGTGCCAGCAGTGATGCAGGCTATGGCTACACCTTC.

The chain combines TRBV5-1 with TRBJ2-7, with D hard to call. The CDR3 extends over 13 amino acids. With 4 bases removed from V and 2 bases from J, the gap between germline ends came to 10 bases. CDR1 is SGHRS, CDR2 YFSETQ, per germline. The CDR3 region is CASSPDGTYEQYF. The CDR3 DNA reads TGCGCCAGCAGCCCGGACGGAACCTACGAGCAGTACTTC.

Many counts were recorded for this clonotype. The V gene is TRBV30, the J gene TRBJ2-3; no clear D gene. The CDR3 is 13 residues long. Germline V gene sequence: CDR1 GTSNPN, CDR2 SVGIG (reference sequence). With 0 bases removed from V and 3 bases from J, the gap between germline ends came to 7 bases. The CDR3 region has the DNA TGTGCCTGGAGTGTCCTCGTTACAGATACGCAGTATTTT. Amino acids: CAWSVLVTDTQYF.

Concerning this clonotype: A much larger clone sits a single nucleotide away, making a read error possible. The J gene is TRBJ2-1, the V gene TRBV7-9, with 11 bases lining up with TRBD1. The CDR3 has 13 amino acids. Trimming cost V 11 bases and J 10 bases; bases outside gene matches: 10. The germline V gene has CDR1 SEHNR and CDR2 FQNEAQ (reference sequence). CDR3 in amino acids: CAGEGQGAKEQFF. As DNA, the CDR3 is TGTGCCGGCGAAGGACAGGGGGCTAAAGAGCAGTTCTTC. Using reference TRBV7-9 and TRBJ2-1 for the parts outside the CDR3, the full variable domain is DTGVSQNPRHKITKRGQNVTFRCDPISEHNRLYWYRQTLGQGPEFLTYFQNEAQLEKSRLLSDRFSAERPKGSFSTLEIQRTEQGDSAMYLCAGEGQGAKEQFFGPGTRLTVL.

The CDR3 DNA reads as TGTGCCAGCAGCTTAGACAGGGAAGAGACCCAGTACTTC. Its translation: CASSLDREETQYF. V is TRBV7-9 and J is TRBJ2-5, with D possibly matching TRBD1 (6 bases). V lost 1 base, J lost 3 bases, and 6 bases lay in between. CDR1 is SEHNR and CDR2 is FQNEAQ in the germline V gene (reference sequence). This CDR3 is built from 13 residues.

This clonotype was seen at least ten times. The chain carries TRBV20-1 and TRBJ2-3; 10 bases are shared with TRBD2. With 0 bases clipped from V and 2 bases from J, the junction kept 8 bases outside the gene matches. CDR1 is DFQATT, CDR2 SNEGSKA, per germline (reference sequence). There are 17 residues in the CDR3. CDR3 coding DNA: TGCAGTGCTAGAGATTTATGGCTAGCGGGGGCCACAGATACGCAGTATTTT. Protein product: CSARDLWLAGATDTQYF.

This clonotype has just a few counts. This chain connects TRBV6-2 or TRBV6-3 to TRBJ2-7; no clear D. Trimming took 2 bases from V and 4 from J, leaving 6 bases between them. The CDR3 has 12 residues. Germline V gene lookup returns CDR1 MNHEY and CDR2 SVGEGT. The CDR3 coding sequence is TGTGCCAGCAGTTACGATGGTTACGAGCAGTACTTC. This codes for CASSYDGYEQYF.

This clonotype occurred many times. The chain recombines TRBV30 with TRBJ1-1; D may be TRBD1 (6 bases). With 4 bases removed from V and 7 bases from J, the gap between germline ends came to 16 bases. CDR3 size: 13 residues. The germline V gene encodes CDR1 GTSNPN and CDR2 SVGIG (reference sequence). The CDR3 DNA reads TGTGCCTGGACCCCGGACTCGACAGGTGAAGCTTTCTTT. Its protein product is CAWTPDSTGEAFF.

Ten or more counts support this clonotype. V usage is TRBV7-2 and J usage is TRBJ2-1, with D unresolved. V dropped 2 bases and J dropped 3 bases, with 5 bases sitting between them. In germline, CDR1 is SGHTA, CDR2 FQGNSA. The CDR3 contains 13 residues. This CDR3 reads CASSLLRYNEQFF. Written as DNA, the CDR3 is TGTGCCAGCAGCTTACTCCGCTACAATGAGCAGTTCTTC.

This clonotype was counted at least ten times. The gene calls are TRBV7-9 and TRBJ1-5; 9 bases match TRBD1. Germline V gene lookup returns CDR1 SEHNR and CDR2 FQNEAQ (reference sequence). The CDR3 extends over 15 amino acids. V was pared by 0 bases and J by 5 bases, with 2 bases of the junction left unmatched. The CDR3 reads CASSLATGGDQPQHF. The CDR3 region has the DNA TGTGCCAGCAGCTTAGCGACAGGGGGAGATCAGCCCCAGCATTTT.

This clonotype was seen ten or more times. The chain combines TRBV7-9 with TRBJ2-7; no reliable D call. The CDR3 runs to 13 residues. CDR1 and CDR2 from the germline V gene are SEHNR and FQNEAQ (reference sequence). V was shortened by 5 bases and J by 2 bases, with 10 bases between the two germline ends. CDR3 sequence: CASSPWSTYEQYF. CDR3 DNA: TGTGCCAGCAGCCCCTGGAGTACCTACGAGCAGTACTTC. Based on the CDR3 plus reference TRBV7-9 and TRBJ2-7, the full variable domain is DTGVSQNPRHKITKRGQNVTFRCDPISEHNRLYWYRQTLGQGPEFLTYFQNEAQLEKSRLLSDRFSAERPKGSFSTLEIQRTEQGDSAMYLCASSPWSTYEQYFGPGTRLTVT.

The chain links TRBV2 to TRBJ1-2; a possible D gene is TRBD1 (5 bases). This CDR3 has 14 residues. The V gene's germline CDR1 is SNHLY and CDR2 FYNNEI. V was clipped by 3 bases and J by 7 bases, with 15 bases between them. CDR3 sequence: CASSEERQGSGYTF. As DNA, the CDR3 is TGTGCCAGCAGTGAGGAACGGCAGGGAAGTGGCTACACCTTC.

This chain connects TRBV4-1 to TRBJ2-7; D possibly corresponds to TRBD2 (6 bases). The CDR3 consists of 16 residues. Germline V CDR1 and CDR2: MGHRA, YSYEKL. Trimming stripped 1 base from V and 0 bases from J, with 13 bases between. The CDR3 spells CASSQGMGLSSYEQYF. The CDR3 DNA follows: TGCGCCAGCAGCCAAGGTATGGGACTGAGCTCCTACGAGCAGTACTTC.

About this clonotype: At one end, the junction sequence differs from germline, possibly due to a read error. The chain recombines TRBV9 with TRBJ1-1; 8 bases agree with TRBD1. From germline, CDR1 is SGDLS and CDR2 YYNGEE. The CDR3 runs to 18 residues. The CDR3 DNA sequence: TGTGCCAGCAGCCCCCGGACAGGGAACGATATTCAGAACACTAAAGCTTTCTTT. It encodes CASSPRTGNDIQNTKAFF.

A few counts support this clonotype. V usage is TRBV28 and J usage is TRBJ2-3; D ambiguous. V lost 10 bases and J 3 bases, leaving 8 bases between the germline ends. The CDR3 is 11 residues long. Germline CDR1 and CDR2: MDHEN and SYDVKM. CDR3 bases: TGTGCCACGCAGGAGACAGATACGCAGTATTTT. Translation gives CATQETDTQYF. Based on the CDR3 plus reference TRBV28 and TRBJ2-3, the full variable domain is DVKVTQSSRYLVKRTGEKVFLECVQDMDHENMFWYRQDPGLGLRLIYFSYDVKMKEKGDIPEGYSVSREKKERFSLILESASTNQTSMYLCATQETDTQYFGPGTRLTVL.

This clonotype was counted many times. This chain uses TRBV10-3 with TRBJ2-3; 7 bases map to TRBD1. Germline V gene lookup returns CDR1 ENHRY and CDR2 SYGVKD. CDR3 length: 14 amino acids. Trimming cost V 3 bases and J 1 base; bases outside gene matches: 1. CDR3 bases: TGTGCCATCAGTGACGGGACAGGCACAGATACGCAGTATTTT. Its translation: CAISDGTGTDTQYF.

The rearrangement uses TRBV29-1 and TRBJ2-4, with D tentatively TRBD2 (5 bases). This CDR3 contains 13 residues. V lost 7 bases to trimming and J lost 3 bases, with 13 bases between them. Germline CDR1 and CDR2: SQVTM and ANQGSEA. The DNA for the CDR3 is TGCAGCGCTCGGAGTCGGGACAAAAACATTCAGTACTTC. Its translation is CSARSRDKNIQYF.

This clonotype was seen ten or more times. CDR3 bases: TGTGCCAGCAGCTTAAATGGACAGGGAGCAGATACGCAGTATTTT. It translates to CASSLNGQGADTQYF. The chain recombines TRBV7-6 with TRBJ2-3; TRBD1 matches at 8 bases. This CDR3 is built from 15 residues. The germline gives CDR1 SGHVS, CDR2 FNYEAQ. The V gene end was trimmed by 2 bases and the J gene end by 4 bases; junction bases not matched to a gene: 5. Full variable domain (outside the CDR3, taken from reference TRBV7-6 and TRBJ2-3): GAGVSQSPRYKVTKRGQDVALRCDPISGHVSLYWYRQALGQGPEFLTYFNYEAQQDKSGLPNDRFSAERPEGSISTLTIQRTEQRDSAMYRCASSLNGQGADTQYFGPGTRLTVL.

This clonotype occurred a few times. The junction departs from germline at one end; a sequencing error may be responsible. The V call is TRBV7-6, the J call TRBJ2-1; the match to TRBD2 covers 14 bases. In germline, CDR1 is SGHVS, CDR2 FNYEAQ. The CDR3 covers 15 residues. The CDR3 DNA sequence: TGTGCCAGCAGCTTCCCGGGACTAGCGGGAGATGAGCAGTCCTTC. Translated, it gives CASSFPGLAGDEQSF.

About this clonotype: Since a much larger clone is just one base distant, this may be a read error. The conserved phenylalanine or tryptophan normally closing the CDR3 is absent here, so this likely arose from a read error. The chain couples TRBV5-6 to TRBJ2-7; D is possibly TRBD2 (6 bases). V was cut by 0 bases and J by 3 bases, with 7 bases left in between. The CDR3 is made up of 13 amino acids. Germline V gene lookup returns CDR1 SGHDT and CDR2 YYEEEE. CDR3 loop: CASSLAEGYEQYS. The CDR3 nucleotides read TGTGCCAGCAGCTTGGCGGAGGGCTACGAGCAGTACTCC.

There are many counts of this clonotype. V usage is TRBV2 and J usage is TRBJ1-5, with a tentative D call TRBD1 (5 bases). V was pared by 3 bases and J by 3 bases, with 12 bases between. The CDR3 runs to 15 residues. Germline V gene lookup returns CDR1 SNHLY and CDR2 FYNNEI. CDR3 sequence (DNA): TGTGCCAGCAGTGATCCGACAGCCCTCAATCAGCCCCAGCATTTT. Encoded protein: CASSDPTALNQPQHF. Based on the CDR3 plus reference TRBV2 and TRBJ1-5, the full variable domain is EPEVTQTPSHQVTQMGQEVILRCVPISNHLYFYWYRQILGQKVEFLVSFYNNEISEKSEIFDDQFSVERPDGSNFTLKIRSTKLEDSAMYFCASSDPTALNQPQHFGDGTRLSIL.

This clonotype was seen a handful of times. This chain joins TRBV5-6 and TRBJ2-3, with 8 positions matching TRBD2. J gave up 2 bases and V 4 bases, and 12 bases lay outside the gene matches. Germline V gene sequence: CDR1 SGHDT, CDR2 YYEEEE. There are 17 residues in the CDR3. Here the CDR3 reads CASSEALAGSFTDTQYF. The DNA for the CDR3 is TGTGCCAGCAGCGAAGCCTTAGCGGGGTCCTTCACAGATACGCAGTATTTT.

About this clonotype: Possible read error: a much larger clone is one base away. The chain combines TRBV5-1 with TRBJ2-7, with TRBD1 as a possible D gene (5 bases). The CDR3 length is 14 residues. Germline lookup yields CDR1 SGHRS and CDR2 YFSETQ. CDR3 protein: CASSLEWGPYEKYF. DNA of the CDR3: TGCGCCAGCAGCTTGGAGTGGGGCCCCTACGAGAAGTACTTC.

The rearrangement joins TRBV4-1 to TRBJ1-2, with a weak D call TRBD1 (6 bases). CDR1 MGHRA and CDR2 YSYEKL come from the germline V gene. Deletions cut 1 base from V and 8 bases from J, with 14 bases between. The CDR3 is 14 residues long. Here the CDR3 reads CASSQVTGTKGYTF. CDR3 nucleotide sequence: TGCGCCAGCAGCCAAGTCACAGGGACGAAGGGCTACACCTTC.

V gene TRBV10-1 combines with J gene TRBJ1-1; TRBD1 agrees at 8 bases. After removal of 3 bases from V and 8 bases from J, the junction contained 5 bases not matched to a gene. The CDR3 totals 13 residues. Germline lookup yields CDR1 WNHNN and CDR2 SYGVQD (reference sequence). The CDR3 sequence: CASSEGAGGEAFF. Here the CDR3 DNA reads TGCGCCAGCAGTGAAGGGGCAGGGGGCGAAGCTTTCTTT.